The sequence of this T cell receptor (beta chain) was determined in a study of blood T cell repertoires in COVID-19. Germline V CDR1 and CDR2: MDHEN, SYDVKM. V lost 5 bases to trimming and J lost 7 bases; unmatched junction nucleotides: 14. This CDR3 is 17 amino acids long. The repertoire was sequenced with immunoSEQ multiplex PCR; TCRdb's copy has only in-frame clones and lacks some. This table has hundreds of thousands of clones, 83% appearing once. The TCR sequence derives from a woman in her thirties with COVID-19, enrolled during active disease. Sequenced input: peripheral blood. The rearrangement links TRBV28 to TRBJ1-6; the match to TRBD1 covers 7 bases. Here the CDR3 DNA reads TGTGCCAGCAGTCTAACCATTAGGGGGCATGGAAATTCACCCCTCCACTTT. Translation: CASSLTIRGHGNSPLHF.